A selection of T cell receptor beta chains follows, all from one sample in a study of shared clonotypes between healthy human individuals. TCRdb keeps only in-frame clones here, not all; method: immunoSEQ multiplex PCR. This table holds around 1.9 million clones, 85% to 95% found once. The sequenced sample was naive CD8+ T cells from PBMCs. These TCRs come from a man between 18 and 35 years old in good health. Some clones in this sample may be carry-over from other donors' samples. Each CDR3 is given with its conserved first and last residue. Each record gives: D gene, V gene, J gene, CDR3 DNA, CDR3 protein. The D gene is left open where the match is weak.

TRBD1	TRBV7-3	TRBJ2-2	TGTGCCAGCAGCCCATCGGCAGACAGGGGGCGCGGAACCGGGGAGCTGTTTTTT	CASSPSADRGRGTGELFF
TRBD2	TRBV15	TRBJ2-3	TGTGCCACCAGCACTAATGAGGTAGCGGGGGGGTCTAGCACAGATACGCAGTATTTT	CATSTNEVAGGSSTDTQYF
-	TRBV5-1	TRBJ2-2	TGCGCCAGCAGCTTGGAATGGATAGGGGGGAACACCGGGGAGCTGTTTTTT	CASSLEWIGGNTGELFF
TRBD1	TRBV7-8	TRBJ1-2	TGTGCCAGCAGCTTAGGTATAGGGACAGGGGGCGATGGCTACACCTTC	CASSLGIGTGGDGYTF
TRBD1	TRBV4-3	TRBJ2-3	TGCGCCAGCAGCCAAGAATGGGACAGGTACACAGATACGCAGTATTTT	CASSQEWDRYTDTQYF
TRBD1	TRBV27	TRBJ1-5	TGTGCCAGCAGCCACACGACAGGGGCCGATCAGCCCCAGCATTTT	CASSHTTGADQPQHF
-	TRBV10-3	TRBJ1-3	TGTGCCACTCGGGACACCAGCGGAGGAAACACCATATATTTT	CATRDTSGGNTIYF
-	TRBV7-8	TRBJ2-2	TGTGCCAGCAGCACCCGCCTGGGGGCGAACACCGGGGAGCTGTTTTTT	CASSTRLGANTGELFF
-	TRBV2	TRBJ1-2	TGTGCCAGCAGTAACAGGGAATGGTATGGCTACACCTTC	CASSNREWYGYTF
-	TRBV14	TRBJ2-3	TGTGCCAGCAGGCAAGGAGGGCTGGATACGCAGTATTTT	CASRQGGLDTQYF
-	TRBV28	TRBJ1-1	TGTGCCAGCAGTTCCCGGGGGGGTTGGACTGAAGCTTTCTTT	CASSSRGGWTEAFF
TRBD2	TRBV29-1	TRBJ2-1	TGCAGCACCGGACTAGCGCTAAGTGAGCAGTTCTTC	CSTGLALSEQFF
TRBD2	TRBV11-2	TRBJ2-1	TGTGCCAGCAGCTCGGCAGCGGGGGGTATCGATGAGCAGTTCTTC	CASSSAAGGIDEQFF
-	TRBV6-5	TRBJ1-2	TGTGCCAGCAGTTACTCTACGAACTATGGCTACACCTTC	CASSYSTNYGYTF
-	TRBV27	TRBJ1-1	TGTGCCAGCAGTAGGGCTGGCACTGAAGCTTTCTTT	CASSRAGTEAFF
TRBD2	TRBV4-1	TRBJ2-1	TGCGCCAGCAGCCCGGCCCGGGGGGGCGGCTACAATGAGCAGTTCTTC	CASSPARGGGYNEQFF
-	TRBV5-4	TRBJ1-1	TGTGCCAGCAGTTTTGCCGGAGGACAGACTGAAGCTTTCTTT	CASSFAGGQTEAFF
-	TRBV6-5	TRBJ2-7	TGTGCCAGCAGTTACGGGGCAGGTACCATCCACTTC	CASSYGAGTIHF
-	TRBV20-1	TRBJ1-2	TGCAGTGCTGTGGGTTCCGGGGGCTACACCTTC	CSAVGSGGYTF
-	TRBV27	TRBJ2-4	TGTGCCAGCAGCGATCTAGCGTTAGCCAAAAACATTCAGTACTTC	CASSDLALAKNIQYF
TRBD2	TRBV5-6	TRBJ2-1	TGTGCCAGCAGGTCCGGGACTAGCGGGAGAAATGAGCAGTTCTTC	CASRSGTSGRNEQFF
TRBD1	TRBV4-3	TRBJ2-7	TGCGCCAGCAGCCAAGATATGGGGGCAGGGGGCCACGAGCAGTACTTC	CASSQDMGAGGHEQYF